The 32 T cell receptor beta chains presented below share a single source sample, sequenced in a study of T cells in narcolepsy. Sequencing used immunoSEQ multiplex PCR; TCRdb keeps in-frame clones, though not all of them. The data contain about 37,000 clones, approximately 84% of them seen just once; the ten biggest clones take up around 1.1%. The specimen sequenced was memory (CD45RA-) CD4+ T cells from blood. These receptors originate from a human donor in good health.

This clone was counted between two and nine times. The CDR3: CASKGAGGNEKLFF. CDR3 DNA: TGTGCCAGCAAGGGTGCAGGGGGCAATGAAAAACTGTTTTTT. The J gene is TRBJ1-4, the V gene TRBV2, with TRBD1 matching over 8 bases. Germline lookup yields CDR1 SNHLY and CDR2 FYNNEI. Trimming at V came to 7 bases and at J to 5 bases, leaving 6 bases not matched to a gene. The CDR3 totals 14 residues.

The rearrangement joins TRBV20-1 to TRBJ2-1; D is ambiguous. Looked up from germline, CDR1 is DFQATT and CDR2 is SNEGSKA (reference sequence). The CDR3 runs to 11 residues. V lost 3 bases to trimming and J lost 4 bases, with 4 bases between them. The chain's CDR3 is CSARFYNEQFF. Here the CDR3 DNA reads TGCAGTGCTAGGTTTTACAATGAGCAGTTCTTC.

CDR3 bases: TGTGCCAGCAGTTACAGGCGGGGGGGCCAAGAGACCCAGTACTTC. Translating it yields CASSYRRGGQETQYF. The rearrangement links TRBV6-6 to TRBJ2-5; 9 bases align to TRBD2. The V segment lost 2 bases and the J segment 1 base; nucleotides outside the gene matches: 2. CDR3 size: 15 residues. The germline V gene has CDR1 MNHNY and CDR2 SVGAGI (reference sequence).

This chain connects TRBV4-3 to TRBJ1-2; D ambiguous. This CDR3 is 13 amino acids long. CDR1 and CDR2 (germline): LGHNA, YSLEER. V lost 1 base and J lost 8, with 11 bases in between. The CDR3, as DNA: TGCGCCAGCAGCCAAGCAGTAGGAGTAGGCTACACCTTC. This translates into CASSQAVGVGYTF.

The chain recombines TRBV4-2 with TRBJ2-3; 11 nucleotides align to TRBD2. CDR1 and CDR2 (germline): LGHNA, YNFKEQ. Trimming took 0 bases from V and 0 from J; bases not matched to a gene: 8. CDR3 length: 19 amino acids. The CDR3 nucleotides read TGTGCCAGCAGCCAAGAAGGGACTAGCGGTATTGGGAGCACAGATACGCAGTATTTT. Translation: CASSQEGTSGIGSTDTQYF.

J is TRBJ1-1 and V is TRBV19, with 7 positions matching TRBD1. Unmatched junction bases numbered 10, after V lost 6 bases and J lost 3 bases. CDR1 LNHDA and CDR2 SQIVND come from the germline V gene (reference sequence). CDR3 length equals 15 residues. CDR3 sequence (DNA): TGTGCCAGTAGAACCTCCGGGACAGCCTACACTGAAGCTTTCTTT. Amino acids: CASRTSGTAYTEAFF. Full variable domain (rest looked up from reference TRBV19 and TRBJ1-1): DGGITQSPKYLFRKEGQNVTLSCEQNLNHDAMYWYRQDPGQGLRLIYYSQIVNDFQKGDIAEGYSVSREKKESFPLTVTSAQKNPTAFYLCASRTSGTAYTEAFFGQGTRLTVV.

The V and J genes are TRBV10-1 and TRBJ2-3; 9 bases are a match to TRBD2. The CDR3 is made up of 13 amino acids. The germline gives CDR1 WNHNN, CDR2 SYGVQD (reference sequence). The junction had 5 bases not matched to a gene; V was cut back by 7 bases and J by 6 bases. The CDR3 nucleotides are TGCGCCAGCAAGCGGGAGGCCCAGGATACGCAGTATTTT. Protein: CASKREAQDTQYF.

The genes are TRBV6-1 and TRBJ2-5; D not certain. The CDR3 is 13 residues long. Germline lookup yields CDR1 MNHNS and CDR2 SASEGT. V was shortened by 4 bases and J by 5 bases, with 11 bases between the two germline ends. The CDR3 nucleotides are TGTGCCAGCAGTGGGATGGTGTCGGAGACCCAGTACTTC. Translation gives CASSGMVSETQYF.

V is TRBV19 and J is TRBJ2-7; 14 bases map to TRBD2. The junction had 11 bases not matched to a gene; V was cut back by 3 bases and J by 4 bases. From germline, CDR1 is LNHDA and CDR2 SQIVND (reference sequence). The CDR3 runs 18 residues. CDR3 DNA: TGTGCCAGTAGTATCCGGCCCTTGGGACTAGCGGGAGTATACGAGCAGTACTTC. Translation gives CASSIRPLGLAGVYEQYF. Variable domain in full (rest from reference TRBV19 and TRBJ2-7): DGGITQSPKYLFRKEGQNVTLSCEQNLNHDAMYWYRQDPGQGLRLIYYSQIVNDFQKGDIAEGYSVSREKKESFPLTVTSAQKNPTAFYLCASSIRPLGLAGVYEQYFGPGTRLTVT.

The table lists this clone with a few counts. The chain joins TRBV18 to TRBJ2-3; unclear D gene. Looked up from germline, CDR1 is KGHSH and CDR2 is LQKENI. The CDR3 covers 13 residues. V lost 2 bases and J 4 bases, leaving 7 bases between the germline ends. This CDR3 is CASSPTVADTQYF. The DNA for the CDR3 is TGTGCCAGCTCACCAACTGTGGCAGATACGCAGTATTTT.

The chain carries TRBV28 and TRBJ1-2; D call uncertain. Trimming removed 3 bases from V and 3 bases from J, with 5 bases in between. The germline V gene encodes CDR1 MDHEN and CDR2 SYDVKM. The CDR3 spans 12 residues. CDR3 sequence (DNA): TGTGCCAGCAGTTTTAGCGACTATGGCTACACCTTC. This sequence encodes CASSFSDYGYTF.

This sequence joins TRBV5-1 and TRBJ2-3, with 7 bases lining up with TRBD1. The CDR3 is 15 residues long. V gave up 3 bases and J gave up 1 base; unmatched junction bases: 5. From germline, CDR1 is SGHRS and CDR2 YFSETQ. Here the CDR3 DNA reads TGCGCCAGCAGCTCCGGACAGGTACGCACAGATACGCAGTATTTT. Its translation: CASSSGQVRTDTQYF.

The CDR3 DNA follows: TGTGCCAGCAGCATCGACAGGGGTACCGATGGCTACACCTTC. As protein: CASSIDRGTDGYTF. The chain has TRBV7-3 and TRBJ1-2, with 8 bases that match TRBD1. Germline values: CDR1 SGHTA, CDR2 FQGTGA. Unmatched junction bases numbered 8, after V lost 5 bases and J lost 6 bases. The CDR3 sequence is 14 residues long.

This clone has more than one count but fewer than ten. This chain joins TRBV6-1 and TRBJ2-5; the D is unclear. Germline V gene data show CDR1 as MNHNS and CDR2 as SASEGT. Trimming removed 5 bases from V and 7 bases from J, with 17 bases in between. This CDR3 is built from 14 residues. The CDR3: CASSPRPADATQYF. In DNA, the CDR3 is TGTGCCAGCAGTCCAAGACCCGCGGATGCGACCCAGTACTTC.

This clone was seen a few times. The rearrangement links TRBV15 to TRBJ2-2, with D possibly matching TRBD2 (7 bases). The CDR3 has 13 residues. V was cut by 8 bases and J by 4 bases, with 11 bases left in between. Germline loops: CDR1 LNHNV, CDR2 YYDKDF (reference sequence). The CDR3 here is CATAGASTGELFF. The CDR3 DNA reads TGTGCCACCGCGGGGGCAAGCACCGGGGAGCTGTTTTTT.

This clone was found once. The rearrangement joins TRBV7-9 to TRBJ2-3, with TRBD2 matching 7 bases. Germline loops: CDR1 SEHNR, CDR2 FQNEAQ (reference sequence). This CDR3 has 14 residues. Trimming at V came to 3 bases and at J to 7 bases, leaving 7 bases not matched to a gene. CDR3 bases: TGTGCCAGCAGCTTGGGCGGGAGTGTAAATACGCAGTATTTT. Translation gives CASSLGGSVNTQYF.

As regards this clone: Additional DNA sequences in this sample encode the identical CDR3. This chain links TRBV6-6 with TRBJ1-6; 7 bases map to TRBD1. Germline-derived CDR1 and CDR2 are MNHNY and SVGAGI (reference sequence). This CDR3 comprises 13 residues. V lost 6 bases and J lost 10; bases outside the gene matches: 6. This CDR3 is CASRDREGSPLHF. CDR3 nucleotides: TGTGCCAGCAGAGACAGGGAAGGCTCACCCCTCCACTTT.

This rearrangement joins TRBV19 to TRBJ2-7; 10 bases map to TRBD1. With V trimmed by 9 bases and J by 2 bases, 7 bases remained unmatched. The germline V gene has CDR1 LNHDA and CDR2 SQIVND (reference sequence). The CDR3 loop spans 14 amino acids. CDR3 sequence: CARRGQGCPYEQYF. The CDR3 DNA is TGTGCCAGACGGGGACAGGGGTGTCCCTACGAGCAGTACTTC.

This sequence joins TRBV19 and TRBJ2-1; 13 bases are shared with TRBD2. The germline gives CDR1 LNHDA, CDR2 SQIVND (reference sequence). CDR3 length equals 16 residues. V was pared by 4 bases and J by 6 bases, with 6 bases of the junction left unmatched. CDR3 sequence reads: CASSTATSGRTNEQFF. DNA of the CDR3: TGTGCCAGTAGTACAGCGACTAGCGGGAGGACCAATGAGCAGTTCTTC.

V usage is TRBV5-8 and J usage is TRBJ1-1, with D perhaps matching TRBD1 (6 bases). V dropped 0 bases and J dropped 5 bases, with 14 bases sitting between them. Germline V gives CDR1 SGHTS, CDR2 YDEGEE. This CDR3 has 15 residues. CDR3 loop: CASSLGARGKTEAFF. The CDR3, as DNA: TGTGCCAGCAGCTTGGGGGCCAGGGGTAAGACTGAAGCTTTCTTT. Combining the CDR3 with reference TRBV5-8 and TRBJ1-1 gives the whole variable domain EAGVTQSPTHLIKTRGQQATLRCSPISGHTSVYWYQQALGLGLQFLLWYDEGEERNRGNFPPRFSGRQFPNYSSELNVNALELEDSALYLCASSLGARGKTEAFFGQGTRLTVV.

V and J are TRBV5-1 and TRBJ2-1; TRBD1 matches at 8 bases. There are 14 residues in the CDR3. CDR1 SGHRS and CDR2 YFSETQ come from the germline V gene. J was trimmed by 4 bases and V by 4 bases; bases with no gene match: 4. The CDR3 protein is CASSPGQVYNEQFF. Here the CDR3 DNA reads TGCGCCAGCAGCCCGGGACAGGTTTACAATGAGCAGTTCTTC.

The V call is TRBV28, the J call TRBJ1-4; D not certain. Germline V gene lookup returns CDR1 MDHEN and CDR2 SYDVKM. The CDR3 length is 15 residues. V gave up 6 bases and J gave up 3 bases, with 14 bases separating them. The CDR3 spells CASRPPWVANEKLFF. The CDR3 nucleotides are TGTGCCAGCAGACCCCCTTGGGTGGCTAATGAAAAACTGTTTTTT.

The chain is built from TRBV2 and TRBJ2-7; 11 nucleotides agree with TRBD2. The CDR3 spans 14 residues. V dropped 6 bases and J dropped 3; count of bases not matched to a gene: 4. Per germline, CDR1 SNHLY and CDR2 FYNNEI. The CDR3 coding sequence is TGTGCCAGCAGCGGACTAGCGGGTTTCTACGAGCAGTACTTC. Translating it yields CASSGLAGFYEQYF.

V gene TRBV2 combines with J gene TRBJ2-5; the match to TRBD2 covers 9 bases. Germline lookup yields CDR1 SNHLY and CDR2 FYNNEI. CDR3 length: 15 amino acids. The J segment lost 2 bases and the V segment lost 7 bases, leaving 8 bases of the junction unmatched. The CDR3 loop reads CASTERLAGQETQYF. The CDR3 DNA follows: TGTGCCAGCACCGAGCGGCTAGCGGGGCAAGAGACCCAGTACTTC. The full variable domain, its missing parts supplied by reference TRBV2 and TRBJ2-5, is EPEVTQTPSHQVTQMGQEVILRCVPISNHLYFYWYRQILGQKVEFLVSFYNNEISEKSEIFDDQFSVERPDGSNFTLKIRSTKLEDSAMYFCASTERLAGQETQYFGPGTRLLVL.

The genes are TRBV11-2 and TRBJ2-3; 9 bases are a match to TRBD2. Germline lookup yields CDR1 SGHAT and CDR2 FQNNGV. This CDR3 spans 16 amino acids. The trim removed 2 bases at V and 2 bases at J, leaving 5 bases unmatched. CDR3 residues: CASSLTGLAPTDTQYF. The DNA for the CDR3 is TGTGCCAGCAGCTTAACGGGACTAGCCCCCACAGATACGCAGTATTTT.

The chain links TRBV5-5 to TRBJ1-1; D gene ambiguous. Germline assignment: CDR1 SGHKS and CDR2 YYEKEE (reference sequence). V was pared by 2 bases and J by 1 base, with 12 bases between. The CDR3 loop spans 15 amino acids. CDR3 sequence (DNA): TGTGCCAGCAGCTTTGATGGGAACAGGAACACTGAAGCTTTCTTT. Protein product: CASSFDGNRNTEAFF.

The rearrangement joins TRBV30 to TRBJ2-3, with 16 bases identical to TRBD2. CDR3 length: 16 residues. With 5 bases clipped from V and 3 bases from J, the junction kept 5 bases outside the gene matches. Germline V lookup: CDR1 GTSNPN, CDR2 SVGIG (reference sequence). The CDR3 region is CAWGSGLAGGTDTQYF. CDR3 sequence (DNA): TGTGCCTGGGGATCGGGACTAGCGGGAGGGACAGATACGCAGTATTTT.

The chain combines TRBV11-3 with TRBJ2-1; no clear D gene. Per germline, CDR1 SGHNT and CDR2 YENEEA. Trimming removed 3 bases at V and 0 bases at J, with 3 bases between. CDR3 length: 13 amino acids. The CDR3 here is CASSLSSYNEQFF. As DNA, the CDR3 is TGTGCCAGCAGCTTGAGCTCCTACAATGAGCAGTTCTTC.

The rearrangement uses TRBV18 and TRBJ1-5; 7 positions match TRBD1. Trimming at V came to 3 bases and at J to 7 bases, leaving 9 bases not matched to a gene. The germline V gene encodes CDR1 KGHSH and CDR2 LQKENI. This CDR3 contains 15 residues. CDR3 DNA sequence: TGTGCCAGCTCACCTGGACAGGTGGATTCGCAGCCCCAGCATTTT. It specifies CASSPGQVDSQPQHF.

The V call is TRBV9, the J call TRBJ1-5; D call uncertain. The germline gives CDR1 SGDLS, CDR2 YYNGEE. There are 13 residues in the CDR3. V shed 0 bases and J shed 4 bases, with 5 bases lying between them. The CDR3: CASSVAQNQPQHF. The CDR3 DNA is TGTGCCAGCAGCGTAGCTCAGAATCAGCCCCAGCATTTT.

The chain recombines TRBV4-3 with TRBJ2-3, with 10 bases matching TRBD2. The CDR3 runs 15 residues. The germline V gene encodes CDR1 LGHNA and CDR2 YSLEER. Trimming at V came to 0 bases and at J to 8 bases, leaving 5 bases not matched to a gene. This CDR3 is CASSQDERGGVTQYF. For the CDR3, the DNA is TGCGCCAGCAGCCAAGATGAGCGGGGGGGCGTTACGCAGTATTTT.

The chain recombines TRBV2 with TRBJ1-1, with D perhaps TRBD1 (6 bases). The CDR3 consists of 14 residues. V was trimmed by 9 bases and J by 0 bases, leaving 14 bases between them. The germline CDR1 and CDR2 sequences are SNHLY and FYNNEI. The CDR3 DNA follows: TGTGCCAGTGGGGGGCAGGGGATGAACACTGAAGCTTTCTTT. This encodes CASGGQGMNTEAFF.